This T cell receptor beta chain was captured by sequencing in a study of blood T cell repertoires in COVID-19. Method: immunoSEQ multiplex PCR; TCRdb's copy keeps in-frame clones and lacks some. Of 100,000 to 150,000 clones listed, 79% are singletons. Germline V gives CDR1 MNHNY, CDR2 SVGAGI (reference sequence). The germline V and J ends were trimmed by 0 bases and 5 bases, with 10 bases remaining between them. This CDR3 has 14 amino acids. This chain connects TRBV6-6 to TRBJ2-5; TRBD1 might be the D (5 bases). This clonotype originated in a man aged 35 to 55 with active or convalescent COVID-19. Sequenced sample: peripheral blood. The CDR3 protein is CASSYSGRDETQYF. The CDR3 DNA reads TGTGCCAGCAGTTACTCGGGCAGGGATGAGACCCAGTACTTC.